Below are 6 T cell receptor beta chains sequenced from a single sample in a study of T cell changes during pregnancy in multiple sclerosis. Generated by immunoSEQ multiplex PCR, the TCRdb table keeps only in-frame clones and is missing some. Of roughly 93,000 clones listed, under 95% were seen once; the top ten hold approximately 0.97%. The sample was peripheral blood, taken before pregnancy. Receptors originate from a female donor with multiple sclerosis, enrolled in a pregnancy study.

The chain has TRBV19 and TRBJ2-1; D may be TRBD1 (6 bases). From germline, CDR1 is LNHDA and CDR2 SQIVND (reference sequence). The CDR3 contains 14 residues. V was cut by 5 bases and J by 0 bases, with 8 bases left in between. The CDR3 region has the DNA TGTGCCAGTAGTGGGGGCGGCTCCTACAATGAGCAGTTCTTC. Translating it yields CASSGGGSYNEQFF. Full variable domain (rest looked up from reference TRBV19 and TRBJ2-1): DGGITQSPKYLFRKEGQNVTLSCEQNLNHDAMYWYRQDPGQGLRLIYYSQIVNDFQKGDIAEGYSVSREKKESFPLTVTSAQKNPTAFYLCASSGGGSYNEQFFGPGTRLTVL.

The genes are TRBV7-9 and TRBJ2-2; 7 positions match TRBD2. Germline trimming cut 1 base from V and 3 bases from J; bases unmatched to any gene: 11. Germline V gene lookup returns CDR1 SEHNR and CDR2 FQNEAQ (reference sequence). The CDR3 has 18 amino acids. CDR3 amino acids: CASSLDRGGRRYTGELFF. DNA of the CDR3: TGTGCCAGCAGCTTAGATCGGGGAGGGCGGCGGTACACCGGGGAGCTGTTTTTT.

V gene TRBV29-1 combines with J gene TRBJ1-2; D call uncertain. This CDR3 contains 11 residues. V was shortened by 4 bases and J by 4 bases, with 7 bases between the two germline ends. Looked up from germline, CDR1 is SQVTM and CDR2 is ANQGSEA. The CDR3 reads CSVALSYGYTF. The CDR3 DNA reads as TGCAGCGTTGCCCTGAGCTATGGCTACACCTTC. Variable domain in full (rest from reference TRBV29-1 and TRBJ1-2): SAVISQKPSRDICQRGTSLTIQCQVDSQVTMMFWYRQQPGQSLTLIATANQGSEATYESGFVIDKFPISRPNLTFSTLTVSNMSPEDSSIYLCSVALSYGYTFGSGTRLTVV.

The chain couples TRBV30 to TRBJ2-5; D perhaps matches TRBD1 (5 bases). The CDR3 contains 12 residues. Germline V gene data show CDR1 as GTSNPN and CDR2 as SVGIG (reference sequence). The V end was cut by 6 bases, the J end by 2 bases, with 10 bases between. In DNA, the CDR3 is TGTGCCTGTTCGACAGCTCAAGAGACCCAGTACTTC. It specifies CACSTAQETQYF.

The chain couples TRBV15 to TRBJ2-1, with a tentative D call TRBD2 (7 bases). The CDR3 runs to 17 residues. CDR1 is LNHNV and CDR2 is YYDKDF in the germline V gene (reference sequence). Deletions cut 0 bases from V and 0 bases from J, with 12 bases between. In DNA, the CDR3 is TGTGCCACCAGCAGAGATAGGGGGGGACTCTCCTACAATGAGCAGTTCTTC. It is translated as CATSRDRGGLSYNEQFF.

The J gene is TRBJ1-3, the V gene TRBV4-2; perhaps TRBD1 as D (6 bases). The germline V gene encodes CDR1 LGHNA and CDR2 YNFKEQ. The CDR3 spans 17 residues. V was shortened by 1 base and J by 0 bases, with 13 bases between the two germline ends. The CDR3, as DNA: TGTGCCAGCAGCCAAGGAGGGGGTAAAGGCTCTGGAAACACCATATATTTT. Its protein product is CASSQGGGKGSGNTIYF.